This note documents a single TCR beta chain sequence. The record originates from a study of blood T cell repertoires in COVID-19. Turning to the study itself: Acute and convalescent COVID-19 specimens originated in the United States, Italy and Spain. PBMCs, B-cell-depleted T cells, or T cells were the source of the cDNA or gDNA that made up the material.

The V gene lost 2 bases and the J gene lost 0 bases, with 15 bases spanning the gap. CDR1 SGHKS and CDR2 YYEKEE come from the germline V gene (reference sequence). The CDR3 contains 17 residues. As originally analysed: From reference gene primer amplification, estimates of nucleated cell counts were derived. Sequenced by immunoSEQ multiplex PCR; TCRdb stores in-frame clones only, minus some. V, J and clone size are taken as reported in that table, and D and trimming were inferred from the DNA itself. Among more than 85,000 clones listed, 70% to 90% were seen once. The J gene is TRBJ1-3, the V gene TRBV5-5; TRBD1 is a possible D gene (6 bases). The clonotype comes from a human donor in a cohort sampled during active COVID-19. Source material: peripheral blood. The CDR3 nucleotides are TGTGCCAGCAGCTTAGGGGGGGGGAGTCCCTCTGGAAACACCATATATTTT. Translated, it gives CASSLGGGSPSGNTIYF.